The sequence of this T cell receptor beta chain was determined in a study of blood T cell repertoires in COVID-19. Study summary: Samples of COVID-19 (acute and convalescent) were obtained from the United States, Italy and Spain.

The table came from immunoSEQ multiplex PCR; TCRdb's copy has only in-frame clones and leaves some out. The data contain a few hundred thousand clones, 70% to 90% of them singletons. As regards this clone: Different DNA sequences within this sample yield the same CDR3.

Sequences were obtained from peripheral blood. The TCR comes from a man between 60 and 70 years old with acute or convalescent COVID-19.

CDR3 region: CASSQDAGGGPQETQYF. CDR3 coding DNA: TGTGCCAGCAGCCAGGATGCGGGCGGGGGGCCCCAAGAGACCCAGTACTTC. The chain recombines TRBV14 with TRBJ2-5; 8 bases are shared with TRBD2. Trimming cost V 3 bases and J 1 base; bases outside gene matches: 10. Germline-derived CDR1 and CDR2 are SGHDN and FVKESK. The CDR3 loop spans 17 amino acids.